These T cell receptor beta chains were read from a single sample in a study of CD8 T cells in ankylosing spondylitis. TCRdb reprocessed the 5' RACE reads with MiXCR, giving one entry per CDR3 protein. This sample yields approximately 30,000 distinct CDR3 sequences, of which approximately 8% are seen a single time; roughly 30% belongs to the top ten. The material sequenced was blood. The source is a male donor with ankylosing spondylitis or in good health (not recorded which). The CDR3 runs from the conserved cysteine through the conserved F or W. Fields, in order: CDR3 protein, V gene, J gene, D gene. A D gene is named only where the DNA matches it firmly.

cdr3_aa: CSAQGFRDNNEQFF; v_call: TRBV29-1; j_call: TRBJ2-1; d_call: -
cdr3_aa: CASSQKQGAAEQYF; v_call: TRBV6-1; j_call: TRBJ2-7; d_call: TRBD1
cdr3_aa: CASSLRGLAVNEQFF; v_call: TRBV27; j_call: TRBJ2-1; d_call: TRBD2
cdr3_aa: CASSRTAAGANVLTF; v_call: TRBV4-3; j_call: TRBJ2-6; d_call: -
cdr3_aa: CASSPWAGEGEQYF; v_call: TRBV7-2; j_call: TRBJ2-7; d_call: TRBD2
cdr3_aa: CASSFTGVAKNIQYF; v_call: TRBV5-1; j_call: TRBJ2-4; d_call: TRBD1
cdr3_aa: CSVEDDGQRTDTQYF; v_call: TRBV29-1; j_call: TRBJ2-3; d_call: -
cdr3_aa: CASRPGPKNIQYF; v_call: TRBV27; j_call: TRBJ2-4; d_call: -
cdr3_aa: CASSLRGNTIYF; v_call: TRBV7-9; j_call: TRBJ1-3; d_call: -
cdr3_aa: CASSKGQLQETQYF; v_call: TRBV12-3/TRBV12-4; j_call: TRBJ2-5; d_call: TRBD1
cdr3_aa: CASSPRTGYNEQFF; v_call: TRBV7-2; j_call: TRBJ2-1; d_call: TRBD1
cdr3_aa: CASSRGLAGEQETQYF; v_call: TRBV4-3; j_call: TRBJ2-5; d_call: TRBD2
cdr3_aa: CASSSRTGRSGELFF; v_call: TRBV5-1; j_call: TRBJ2-2; d_call: TRBD1
cdr3_aa: CASSLYSPIAKNIQYF; v_call: TRBV7-2; j_call: TRBJ2-4; d_call: -
cdr3_aa: CSACPLTSVETQYF; v_call: TRBV20-1; j_call: TRBJ2-5; d_call: TRBD2
cdr3_aa: CASSLRYNEQFF; v_call: TRBV28; j_call: TRBJ2-1; d_call: -
cdr3_aa: CASSPDLGGEETQYF; v_call: TRBV9; j_call: TRBJ2-5; d_call: -
cdr3_aa: CASSLAGNTETQYF; v_call: TRBV5-1; j_call: TRBJ2-5; d_call: -
cdr3_aa: CASSFGETQYF; v_call: TRBV28; j_call: TRBJ2-5; d_call: -
cdr3_aa: CSAGIVGQASNSPLHF; v_call: TRBV20-1; j_call: TRBJ1-6; d_call: TRBD1
cdr3_aa: CATSPTGGTGSYNEQFF; v_call: TRBV15; j_call: TRBJ2-1; d_call: TRBD1
cdr3_aa: CSARDSKGNTGELFF; v_call: TRBV20-1; j_call: TRBJ2-2; d_call: -
cdr3_aa: CASSLKGQGAHEQYF; v_call: TRBV13; j_call: TRBJ2-7; d_call: TRBD1
cdr3_aa: CASSQESGVSTGELFF; v_call: TRBV7-3; j_call: TRBJ2-2; d_call: -
cdr3_aa: CASSQGTGYNTEAFF; v_call: TRBV4-3; j_call: TRBJ1-1; d_call: TRBD1
cdr3_aa: CASSQRGSFRDEQFF; v_call: TRBV5-1; j_call: TRBJ2-1; d_call: -
cdr3_aa: CASSLRLEAFF; v_call: TRBV28; j_call: TRBJ1-1; d_call: -
cdr3_aa: CSHALGNNEQFF; v_call: TRBV29-1; j_call: TRBJ2-1; d_call: -
cdr3_aa: CASSVGGREQFF; v_call: TRBV9; j_call: TRBJ2-1; d_call: -
cdr3_aa: CASSLWGSNYGYTF; v_call: TRBV28; j_call: TRBJ1-2; d_call: -
cdr3_aa: CASPNERDTGGFF; v_call: TRBV2; j_call: TRBJ2-1; d_call: -
cdr3_aa: CATTKTATNTGELFF; v_call: TRBV15; j_call: TRBJ2-2; d_call: -
cdr3_aa: CASSGDLLNTEAFF; v_call: TRBV27; j_call: TRBJ1-1; d_call: -
cdr3_aa: CASSVTGGGVREQFF; v_call: TRBV3-1; j_call: TRBJ2-1; d_call: TRBD2
cdr3_aa: CASSDPNTEAFF; v_call: TRBV6-1; j_call: TRBJ1-1; d_call: -
cdr3_aa: CASSPWTGELFF; v_call: TRBV7-3; j_call: TRBJ2-2; d_call: -
cdr3_aa: CASSPGGGAQETQYF; v_call: TRBV5-1; j_call: TRBJ2-5; d_call: TRBD2
cdr3_aa: CASSLSVRGEETQYF; v_call: TRBV7-6; j_call: TRBJ2-5; d_call: -
cdr3_aa: CASSFPGGPQHF; v_call: TRBV7-9; j_call: TRBJ1-5; d_call: -
cdr3_aa: CSVERGEKLFF; v_call: TRBV29-1; j_call: TRBJ1-4; d_call: -
cdr3_aa: CASSPGLATDTQYF; v_call: TRBV7-2; j_call: TRBJ2-3; d_call: -
cdr3_aa: CASSLGQGVGNIQYF; v_call: TRBV5-1; j_call: TRBJ2-4; d_call: TRBD1
cdr3_aa: CATSRRLAGVSDTQYF; v_call: TRBV15; j_call: TRBJ2-3; d_call: TRBD2
cdr3_aa: CASSFHSDEQYF; v_call: TRBV11-2; j_call: TRBJ2-7; d_call: -
cdr3_aa: CASSSGQGVLQNQPQHF; v_call: TRBV28; j_call: TRBJ1-5; d_call: TRBD1
cdr3_aa: CASSYPPELFF; v_call: TRBV7-9; j_call: TRBJ2-2; d_call: -
cdr3_aa: CSVEDVTDEAFF; v_call: TRBV29-1; j_call: TRBJ1-1; d_call: -
cdr3_aa: CASSPPGPSSGANVLTF; v_call: TRBV28; j_call: TRBJ2-6; d_call: -
cdr3_aa: CASSLEASAWTDTQYF; v_call: TRBV5-1; j_call: TRBJ2-3; d_call: -
cdr3_aa: CSVEIQSNEQFF; v_call: TRBV29-1; j_call: TRBJ2-1; d_call: -